This T cell receptor (beta chain) derives from a study of T cell repertoires in cytomegalovirus infection. Background on the study: The public TCR beta signatures pointed to both CMV infection and matching HLA type.

Study results and caveats: Cumulative frequency (of public TCR beta family members) identified carriers of CMV plus the relevant HLA. HLA-C-restricted CMV-specific TCR beta clonotypes prevailed in the ex vivo response.

TCRdb passed the reads through MiXCR, listing each CDR3 protein once. The table has approximately 180,000 distinct CDR3 sequences, about 18% seen once. CDR3 length: 13 amino acids. Trimming cost V 4 bases and J 7 bases, with 11 bases left between them. CDR1 LGHNT and CDR2 FRNRAP come from the germline V gene. This clonotype was counted between two and nine times. Antigen specificity is unknown. J is TRBJ2-1 and V is TRBV12-5; no reliable D call. The sample was CD8+ T cells from PBMCs. This TCR derives from a human donor in good health (CMV status not recorded). Some clones in this sample may be carry-over from other donors' samples. This CDR3 is CASGWSLGNEQFF. The CDR3 DNA reads TGTGCTAGTGGTTGGTCCCTCGGGAATGAGCAGTTCTTC.